These 28 T cell receptor beta chains came from one sample sequenced in a study of radiation and T cells in renal cell carcinoma. Libraries were prepared by immunoSEQ multiplex PCR; TCRdb keeps only in-frame clonotypes and omits some of them. The data show roughly 120,000 clones, roughly 80% seen once. The time point was: baseline pretreatment blood. Treatment denoted: 15 Gy SBRT to primary tumor, nephrectomy 4 weeks later. Sequencing was performed on blood, taken from a patient whose treatment included radiotherapy and nephrectomy. These receptors were collected from a woman in her fifties or sixties with renal cell carcinoma.

The chain recombines TRBV28 with TRBJ2-7; tentative D call: TRBD1 (5 bases). Trimming removed 3 bases from V and 3 bases from J, with 12 bases in between. CDR3 size: 14 residues. Germline-derived CDR1 and CDR2 are MDHEN and SYDVKM. CDR3 residues: CASSFGQGFYEQYF. In nucleotides, the CDR3 is TGTGCCAGCAGTTTCGGGCAGGGATTCTACGAGCAGTACTTC.

This clone was observed a handful of times. The V gene is TRBV19, the J gene TRBJ2-7, with D perhaps TRBD2 (6 bases). Germline CDR1 and CDR2: LNHDA and SQIVND (reference sequence). This CDR3 contains 14 residues. V shed 6 bases and J shed 0 bases, with 12 bases lying between them. DNA for the CDR3: TGTGCCAGTAGGCTAGCGTCGAGCTCCTACGAGCAGTACTTC. This translates into CASRLASSSYEQYF.

This chain links TRBV7-9 with TRBJ2-7; D is unclear. The CDR3 length is 14 residues. V lost 1 base and J 2 bases, leaving 9 bases between the germline ends. Germline V lookup: CDR1 SEHNR, CDR2 FQNEAQ (reference sequence). CDR3 region: CASSLVGPAYEQYF. CDR3 nucleotides: TGTGCCAGCAGCTTAGTAGGGCCGGCCTACGAGCAGTACTTC. Based on the CDR3 plus reference TRBV7-9 and TRBJ2-7, the full variable domain is DTGVSQNPRHKITKRGQNVTFRCDPISEHNRLYWYRQTLGQGPEFLTYFQNEAQLEKSRLLSDRFSAERPKGSFSTLEIQRTEQGDSAMYLCASSLVGPAYEQYFGPGTRLTVT.

The chain links TRBV5-1 to TRBJ2-5; 8 bases line up with TRBD1. V trimming: 3 bases; J trimming: 1 base; junction bases outside the gene matches: 2. This CDR3 is built from 14 residues. Per germline, CDR1 SGHRS and CDR2 YFSETQ. The CDR3 protein is CASSSTGGQETQYF. In DNA, the CDR3 is TGCGCCAGCAGCTCAACAGGGGGCCAAGAGACCCAGTACTTC.

V is TRBV5-5 and J is TRBJ1-3, with 10 bases matching TRBD1. Trimming cost V 2 bases and J 2 bases; bases outside gene matches: 4. Germline CDR1 is SGHKS and CDR2 is YYEKEE (reference sequence). This CDR3 contains 16 residues. This chain's CDR3 is CASSFRDRGTGNTIYF. The CDR3 DNA reads as TGTGCCAGCAGCTTCCGGGACAGGGGCACTGGAAACACCATATATTTT.

This clone was seen only a few times. V is TRBV10-3 and J is TRBJ1-4, with D unclear. The germline V gene has CDR1 ENHRY and CDR2 SYGVKD. V was trimmed by 10 bases and J by 0 bases, leaving 9 bases between them. The CDR3 totals 13 residues. The CDR3 DNA reads as TGTGCCAGCCTAGATGCAACTAATGAAAAACTGTTTTTT. It yields the protein CASLDATNEKLFF.

This clone turned up a few times. This chain connects TRBV29-1 to TRBJ1-4; TRBD1 aligns across 9 bases. Per the germline V gene, CDR1 is SQVTM and CDR2 is ANQGSEA. The junction had 3 bases not matched to a gene; V was cut back by 5 bases and J by 5 bases. The CDR3 sequence is 13 residues long. This CDR3 reads CSVLGQGNEKLFF. The CDR3 DNA follows: TGCAGCGTTCTTGGACAGGGGAATGAAAAACTGTTTTTT.

V and J are TRBV27 and TRBJ2-1; D possibly corresponds to TRBD1 (6 bases). V lost 5 bases and J lost 9, with 23 bases in between. In germline, CDR1 is MNHEY, CDR2 SMNVEV (reference sequence). The length of the CDR3 is 16 residues. For the CDR3, the DNA is TGTGCCAGCAGTCTTATCGGCCCGACAGGTCTGGCTGAGCAGTTCTTC. This codes for CASSLIGPTGLAEQFF.

This clone was detected a few times. This chain links TRBV4-2 with TRBJ1-6, with 9 bases fitting TRBD1. This CDR3 is built from 16 residues. Losses at the gene ends were 1 base for V and 9 bases for J; bases not matched to a gene: 7. In germline, CDR1 is LGHNA, CDR2 YNFKEQ. CDR3 sequence reads: CASSQVGQGGTSPLHF. The CDR3 nucleotides read TGTGCCAGCAGCCAAGTGGGACAGGGAGGAACTTCACCCCTCCACTTT.

This chain joins TRBV5-4 and TRBJ1-2; TRBD1 aligns across 8 bases. The CDR3 has 14 residues. V shed 3 bases, J shed 4 bases, and the junction held 5 bases outside the gene matches. Germline CDR1 and CDR2: SGHNT and YYREEE (reference sequence). This chain's CDR3 is CASSSMGQAYGYTF. The DNA of the CDR3 is TGTGCCAGCAGCTCGATGGGACAGGCCTATGGCTACACCTTC. Complete variable domain (other parts from reference TRBV5-4 and TRBJ1-2): ETGVTQSPTHLIKTRGQQVTLRCSSQSGHNTVSWYQQALGQGPQFIFQYYREEENGRGNFPPRFSGLQFPNYSSELNVNALELDDSALYLCASSSMGQAYGYTFGSGTRLTVV.

The J gene is TRBJ1-1, the V gene TRBV5-1; maybe TRBD1 (5 bases). Germline V gives CDR1 SGHRS, CDR2 YFSETQ. This CDR3 region has 14 residues. The V end lost 0 bases, the J end lost 3 bases, and 9 bases lay between the germline ends. The CDR3: CASSLDGRDTEAFF. Written as DNA, the CDR3 is TGCGCCAGCAGCTTGGACGGCAGGGACACTGAAGCTTTCTTT.

CDR3 coding DNA: TGTGCCAGCAGCCGGGACAGGGCGGAAGCTTTCTTT. Translated, it gives CASSRDRAEAFF. The chain joins TRBV4-2 to TRBJ1-1; 9 bases are shared with TRBD1. V lost 4 bases to trimming and J lost 8 bases; unmatched junction nucleotides: 2. Germline CDR1 LGHNA, CDR2 YNFKEQ. This CDR3 comprises 12 residues.

The V call is TRBV10-3, the J call TRBJ2-7; D assignment may be TRBD1 or TRBD2 (5 bases each). Trimming removed 10 bases from V and 2 bases from J, with 12 bases in between. Germline CDR1 ENHRY, CDR2 SYGVKD. CDR3 size: 12 residues. CDR3 sequence: CATNQGAYEQYF. For the CDR3, the DNA is TGTGCCACTAACCAGGGAGCCTACGAGCAGTACTTC.

V usage is TRBV6-5 and J usage is TRBJ1-3; no clear D. The CDR3 runs to 14 residues. Germline V gene sequence: CDR1 MNHEY, CDR2 SVGAGI. V lost 6 bases, J lost 3 bases, and 12 bases lay in between. CDR3 DNA sequence: TGTGCCAGCAGACAGTTGGGTTATGGAAACACCATATATTTT. Protein sequence: CASRQLGYGNTIYF.

V usage is TRBV29-1 and J usage is TRBJ2-3; D uncertain. Per germline, CDR1 SQVTM and CDR2 ANQGSEA. V was cut by 4 bases and J by 4 bases, with 9 bases left in between. The CDR3 covers 12 residues. The CDR3 DNA is TGCAGCGTTGGAGCTAGGGCAGATACGCAGTATTTT. Its protein product is CSVGARADTQYF.

V usage is TRBV4-2 and J usage is TRBJ2-7; the D is unclear. Germline V gene lookup returns CDR1 LGHNA and CDR2 YNFKEQ. This CDR3 contains 15 residues. The V end was cut by 4 bases, the J end by 6 bases, with 19 bases between. The chain's CDR3 is CASSRELTLIREQYF. CDR3 sequence (DNA): TGTGCCAGCAGCCGAGAGCTGACCCTTATCCGCGAGCAGTACTTC.

This clone was found once. The chain recombines TRBV4-3 with TRBJ2-1, with D possibly being TRBD1 or TRBD2 (5 bases each). V dropped 1 base and J dropped 1 base, with 14 bases sitting between them. This CDR3 is 17 amino acids long. The germline V gene has CDR1 LGHNA and CDR2 YSLEER. The CDR3 sequence is CASSQGGASLSYNEQFF. CDR3 nucleotides: TGCGCCAGCAGCCAAGGAGGGGCCTCCCTTTCCTACAATGAGCAGTTCTTC.

Notes on this clone: The sample holds other DNA sequences that translate to the same CDR3. The chain is built from TRBV19 and TRBJ2-3, with D unresolved. This CDR3 comprises 11 residues. V was trimmed by 3 bases and J by 2 bases, leaving 0 bases between them. Germline values: CDR1 LNHDA, CDR2 SQIVND (reference sequence). The CDR3: CASSITDTQYF. CDR3 bases: TGTGCCAGTAGTATCACAGATACGCAGTATTTT.

The rearrangement links TRBV11-2 to TRBJ2-1, with D tentatively TRBD1 (5 bases). Germline V gene lookup returns CDR1 SGHAT and CDR2 FQNNGV. The CDR3 totals 14 residues. The ends were cut back, 0 bases at V and 6 bases at J, with 9 bases in the middle. CDR3 coding DNA: TGTGCCAGCAGCTTAGATCAGGGCTTCAATGAGCAGTTCTTC. Translated: CASSLDQGFNEQFF.

The chain uses TRBV4-1 and TRBJ1-5; D remains unclear. CDR1 MGHRA and CDR2 YSYEKL come from the germline V gene. The CDR3 extends over 15 amino acids. Trimming removed 1 base from V and 4 bases from J, with 11 bases in between. CDR3 amino acids: CASSQVALGNQPQHF. CDR3 nucleotides: TGCGCCAGCAGCCAAGTAGCCCTAGGTAATCAGCCCCAGCATTTT.

This clone was seen only a few times. The chain combines TRBV6-6 with TRBJ1-1; 9 bases fit TRBD1. From germline, CDR1 is MNHNY and CDR2 SVGAGI (reference sequence). The junction had 6 bases not matched to a gene; V was cut back by 5 bases and J by 2 bases. The length of the CDR3 is 15 residues. The CDR3 DNA is TGTGCCAGCAGTACGCCGGGACAGGGTAACACTGAAGCTTTCTTT. It codes for CASSTPGQGNTEAFF.

This clone was seen a single time. The V call is TRBV30, the J call TRBJ2-6; D gene unclear. Germline CDR1 is GTSNPN and CDR2 is SVGIG (reference sequence). The CDR3 contains 14 residues. Between the trimmed V and J ends, which lost 4 bases and 4 bases, there was a span of 11 bases. In DNA, the CDR3 is TGTGCCTGGAATTTCGGGTACGGGGCCAACGTCCTGACTTTC. As protein: CAWNFGYGANVLTF.

J is TRBJ1-2 and V is TRBV28; the match to TRBD1 covers 9 bases. CDR1 and CDR2 (germline): MDHEN, SYDVKM. The CDR3 spans 15 residues. The J segment lost 2 bases and the V segment lost 6 bases, leaving 7 bases of the junction unmatched. CDR3 nucleotides: TGTGCCAGCAGCCCTGCCGGGACAGGGAACTATGGCTACACCTTC. Its protein product is CASSPAGTGNYGYTF.

The chain has TRBV10-2 and TRBJ1-2; 12 nucleotides agree with TRBD1. Germline V CDR1 and CDR2: WSHSY, SAAADI. The ends lost 6 bases at V and 4 bases at J; junction bases unmatched: 12. The CDR3 is made up of 17 amino acids. The CDR3 nucleotides read TGCGCCAGCAGCGGGAGCGGGGGACAGGGGGCGTTCTATGGCTACACCTTC. Residues: CASSGSGGQGAFYGYTF.

This chain joins TRBV4-1 and TRBJ1-2; the match to TRBD1 covers 8 bases. The CDR3 totals 15 residues. The V and J ends lost 4 bases and 3 bases, in that order; junction bases with no gene match: 7. Germline CDR1 is MGHRA and CDR2 is YSYEKL. CDR3 bases: TGCGCCAGCAGCCCCCAACCGGGACAGGACTATGGCTACACCTTC. This codes for CASSPQPGQDYGYTF.

The genes are TRBV5-1 and TRBJ2-2, with 7 bases aligning to TRBD2. CDR1 is SGHRS and CDR2 is YFSETQ in the germline V gene. The CDR3 is made up of 17 amino acids. The trim removed 4 bases at V and 5 bases at J, leaving 14 bases unmatched. For the CDR3, the DNA is TGCGCCAGCAGCCTCTACCTTAGGGCTAGCGGTACCGGGGAGCTGTTTTTT. Protein: CASSLYLRASGTGELFF.

The chain links TRBV28 to TRBJ1-2; D remains unclear. Germline CDR1 reads MDHEN; CDR2 reads SYDVKM. V was trimmed by 4 bases and J by 3 bases, leaving 6 bases between them. This CDR3 has 12 amino acids. The CDR3 spells CASSSTDYGYTF. The CDR3 region has the DNA TGTGCCAGCAGTTCGACTGACTATGGCTACACCTTC.

This chain links TRBV5-6 with TRBJ1-1, with 7 bases aligning to TRBD1. Germline CDR1 is SGHDT and CDR2 is YYEEEE. V lost 2 bases and J lost 8; bases outside the gene matches: 3. CDR3 length equals 12 residues. The CDR3 sequence is CASSLRQGEAFF. The CDR3 DNA follows: TGTGCCAGCAGCTTACGACAGGGAGAAGCTTTCTTT.